This entry describes one T cell receptor (beta chain). The target antigen is unknown. TCRdb's table, derived via immunoSEQ multiplex PCR, lists solely in-frame clones and lacks some. The data show over 4,000 clones, approximately 66% seen once. Trimming removed 6 bases from V and 8 bases from J, with 19 bases in between. Germline CDR1 is LGHNA and CDR2 is YNFKEQ. The CDR3 has 15 residues. This entry is derived from a study of tissue T cells after allogeneic stem cell transplantation. Whole-study context: Samples with visible lymphocytes on H&E were prioritized for sequencing. Overall study results and limits: Sampling depth was limited, and the cohort was small and clinically varied. Motif-based clustering found tissue-specific repertoire signatures shared across patients, though few clones were shared.

This material consisted of left colon tissue, taken at autopsy. The chain employs TRBV4-2 and TRBJ1-4; D gene uncertain. This clonotype originated in a male donor aged 60 or over with lung cancer. CDR3 amino acids: CASSVGDGPREKLFF. Written as DNA, the CDR3 is TGTGCCAGCAGTGTCGGCGACGGTCCCAGGGAAAAACTGTTTTTT.